The 27 T cell receptor beta chains given below trace back to one sample, sequenced in a study of blood T cell repertoires in COVID-19. Assay used: immunoSEQ multiplex PCR; TCRdb lists only in-frame clones, some missing. Of approximately 75,000 clones in the sample, about four fifths are singletons; the top ten hold 25% to 30%. Specimen: peripheral blood. These receptor sequences come from a woman of 80 years or more with active or convalescent COVID-19.

The chain links TRBV14 to TRBJ1-2; TRBD1 aligns across 7 bases. Losses at the gene ends were 3 bases for V and 4 bases for J; bases not matched to a gene: 2. CDR1 is SGHDN and CDR2 is FVKESK in the germline V gene. This CDR3 region has 13 residues. CDR3 amino acids: CASSQGQSYGYTF. Here the CDR3 DNA reads TGTGCCAGCAGCCAGGGACAGAGCTATGGCTACACCTTC.

This clone was seen repeatedly, ten times or more. The gene calls are TRBV5-1 and TRBJ2-2; a possible D gene is TRBD2 (6 bases). This CDR3 has 15 residues. The V end was cut by 4 bases, the J end by 4 bases, with 14 bases between. Germline V gene sequence: CDR1 SGHRS, CDR2 YFSETQ. CDR3 bases: TGCGCCAGCAGCCAAGGAGGGGTGGGCACCGGGGAGCTGTTTTTT. Residues: CASSQGGVGTGELFF.

The V and J genes are TRBV7-6 and TRBJ2-3; 11 bases match TRBD1. Germline CDR1 reads SGHVS; CDR2 reads FNYEAQ. The CDR3 is 15 amino acids. V shed 5 bases and J 5 bases; nucleotides not matched to a gene: 6. The CDR3 here is CASSQGTGGRDTQYF. In DNA, the CDR3 is TGTGCCAGCAGCCAAGGGACAGGGGGAAGAGATACGCAGTATTTT.

DNA for the CDR3: TGTGCCAGCAGTGTCAGGACTGAAGCTTTCTTT. Its translation is CASSVRTEAFF. The rearrangement uses TRBV7-8 and TRBJ1-1; D not certain. The germline V gene encodes CDR1 SGHVS and CDR2 FQNEAQ. CDR3 length: 11 amino acids. With 6 bases removed from V and 5 bases from J, the gap between germline ends came to 7 bases.

This chain connects TRBV9 to TRBJ1-3, with 8 bases fitting TRBD1. After removal of 4 bases from V and 7 bases from J, the junction contained 16 bases not matched to a gene. Per germline, CDR1 SGDLS and CDR2 YYNGEE. The CDR3 runs 17 residues. The CDR3, as DNA: TGTGCCAGCAGCCCTCAGATAAGGACAGGGTTTAGGAACACCATATATTTT. The encoded protein is CASSPQIRTGFRNTIYF.

A few counts support this clone. The chain recombines TRBV29-1 with TRBJ2-1; 14 bases match TRBD2. The V segment lost 6 bases and the J segment 8 bases; nucleotides outside the gene matches: 6. Germline CDR1 reads SQVTM; CDR2 reads ANQGSEA. CDR3 length: 14 residues. The CDR3: CSVGTSGGLDEQFF. CDR3 nucleotide sequence: TGCAGCGTAGGGACTAGCGGGGGACTGGATGAGCAGTTCTTC.

This clone was picked up one time. The V call is TRBV6-5, the J call TRBJ1-5; D possibly corresponds to TRBD1 (5 bases). Trimming stripped 7 bases from V and 2 bases from J, with 12 bases between. The CDR3 totals 14 residues. CDR1 MNHEY and CDR2 SVGAGI come from the germline V gene. CDR3 sequence (DNA): TGTGCCAGCATTAGGGGATTGGGCAATCAGCCCCAGCATTTT. It specifies CASIRGLGNQPQHF.

This chain links TRBV3-1 (or the pseudogene TRBV3-2) with TRBJ1-3; weak D call: TRBD1 (5 bases). V was shortened by 0 bases and J by 4 bases, with 10 bases between the two germline ends. This CDR3 contains 15 residues. Germline V gives CDR1 LGHDT, CDR2 YNNKEL (reference sequence). CDR3 region: CASSQDRVDGNTIYF. As DNA, the CDR3 is TGTGCCAGCAGCCAAGACAGGGTTGACGGAAACACCATATATTTT.

V usage is TRBV11-3 and J usage is TRBJ1-3; TRBD1 matches at 8 bases. The germline CDR1 and CDR2 sequences are SGHNT and YENEEA. The CDR3 totals 20 residues. J lost 3 bases, V lost 6 bases, and 22 bases had no gene match. CDR3 sequence: CASRERRGQGRGACGNTIYF. As DNA, the CDR3 is TGTGCCAGCAGAGAAAGGAGAGGACAGGGACGAGGGGCCTGTGGAAACACCATATATTTT.

This sequence joins TRBV4-3 and TRBJ1-6; D is unclear. V shed 0 bases and J shed 8 bases, with 8 bases lying between them. This CDR3 contains 14 residues. Germline lookup yields CDR1 LGHNA and CDR2 YSLEER. The CDR3 DNA reads TGCGCCAGCAGCCAAGATCTAGCGGATTCACCCCTCCACTTT. Translated, it gives CASSQDLADSPLHF.

Only one count was recorded for this clone. This chain connects TRBV5-4 to TRBJ1-1, with 7 bases identical to TRBD1. V lost 5 bases to trimming and J lost 5 bases; unmatched junction nucleotides: 9. Germline V gene sequence: CDR1 SGHNT, CDR2 YYREEE (reference sequence). This CDR3 comprises 14 residues. The CDR3 DNA is TGTGCCAGCAGGTTGTCGACAGGGTCTACTGAAGCTTTCTTT. Protein product: CASRLSTGSTEAFF.

This chain connects TRBV6-2 or TRBV6-3 to TRBJ2-3; TRBD2 matches at 7 bases. The V segment lost 4 bases and the J segment 0 bases; nucleotides outside the gene matches: 13. This CDR3 spans 18 amino acids. Germline V gene sequence: CDR1 MNHEY, CDR2 SVGEGT. CDR3 sequence: CASSSPPRDYASTDTQYF. The DNA of the CDR3 is TGTGCCAGCAGTTCCCCCCCCCGGGACTACGCTAGCACAGATACGCAGTATTTT.

This chain connects TRBV5-1 to TRBJ1-4, with D perhaps matching TRBD1 (5 bases). The germline gives CDR1 SGHRS, CDR2 YFSETQ. The CDR3 runs 16 residues. V was cut by 2 bases and J by 5 bases, with 16 bases left in between. Written as DNA, the CDR3 is TGCGCCAGCAGCTTAACTCAGGGAGGGAGGAATGAAAAACTGTTTTTT. It yields the protein CASSLTQGGRNEKLFF.

Points on this clone: The sample carries other DNA sequences with the same CDR3. J is TRBJ2-2 and V is TRBV6-2 or TRBV6-3; the match to TRBD1 covers 8 bases. CDR3 length equals 15 residues. V lost 4 bases and J lost 5; bases outside the gene matches: 6. Germline CDR1 is MNHEY and CDR2 is SVGEGT. The CDR3 DNA follows: TGTGCCAGCAGTTTCGACAGGGGCGGGACCGGGGAGCTGTTTTTT. Translated, it gives CASSFDRGGTGELFF.

This chain uses TRBV7-9 with TRBJ2-1; 10 positions match TRBD1. The germline gives CDR1 SEHNR, CDR2 FQNEAQ (reference sequence). Trimming removed 0 bases from V and 7 bases from J; junction bases left unmatched: 6. The CDR3 consists of 16 residues. The DNA for the CDR3 is TGTGCCAGCAGCTTAGCGGTAGGACAGGGGGTGAATGAGCAGTTCTTC. Translating it yields CASSLAVGQGVNEQFF. The full variable domain, its missing parts supplied by reference TRBV7-9 and TRBJ2-1, is DTGVSQNPRHKITKRGQNVTFRCDPISEHNRLYWYRQTLGQGPEFLTYFQNEAQLEKSRLLSDRFSAERPKGSFSTLEIQRTEQGDSAMYLCASSLAVGQGVNEQFFGPGTRLTVL.

CDR3 sequence reads: CACTLSWGDEQFF. CDR3 DNA: TGTGCCTGCACATTGTCGTGGGGCGATGAGCAGTTCTTC. This chain links TRBV30 with TRBJ2-1; tentative D call: TRBD1 (5 bases). The germline V gene has CDR1 GTSNPN and CDR2 SVGIG (reference sequence). The CDR3 covers 13 residues. Trimming cost V 6 bases and J 8 bases, with 17 bases left between them.

This clone was observed a handful of times. The V gene is TRBV7-9, the J gene TRBJ1-1; D is possibly TRBD1 (6 bases). The germline V and J ends were trimmed by 5 bases and 4 bases, with 11 bases remaining between them. CDR3 length: 13 amino acids. CDR1 is SEHNR, CDR2 FQNEAQ, per germline (reference sequence). The chain's CDR3 is CASSLDSGTEAFF. In DNA, the CDR3 is TGTGCCAGCAGCCTGGACAGCGGCACTGAAGCTTTCTTT.

This clone was detected only once. The chain carries TRBV28 and TRBJ2-5; TRBD2 matches at 8 bases. Per the germline V gene, CDR1 is MDHEN and CDR2 is SYDVKM. J gave up 2 bases and V 6 bases, and 8 bases lay outside the gene matches. The CDR3 totals 15 residues. The CDR3 coding sequence is TGTGCCAGCAGCCGAGGACTAGCTTTTCAAGAGACCCAGTACTTC. Translated: CASSRGLAFQETQYF.

This clone was picked up a small number of times. V usage is TRBV5-4 and J usage is TRBJ2-7; 7 bases agree with TRBD1. In germline, CDR1 is SGHNT, CDR2 YYREEE (reference sequence). The CDR3 runs to 15 residues. Losses at the gene ends were 0 bases for V and 5 bases for J; bases not matched to a gene: 8. The CDR3 coding sequence is TGTGCCAGCAGCTTGGGACTGACAGGGTTAAACGAGCAGTACTTC. Amino acid sequence: CASSLGLTGLNEQYF.

The J gene is TRBJ2-1, the V gene TRBV7-2; 8 bases map to TRBD2. From germline, CDR1 is SGHTA and CDR2 FQGNSA. J was trimmed by 8 bases and V by 5 bases; bases with no gene match: 17. The CDR3 spans 17 residues. In DNA form, the CDR3 reads TGTGCCAGCAGCCTCCGTCCTGTACGGGGGGGATACGATGAGCAGTTCTTC. This translates into CASSLRPVRGGYDEQFF. Using reference TRBV7-2 and TRBJ2-1 for the parts outside the CDR3, the full variable domain is GAGVSQSPSNKVTEKGKDVELRCDPISGHTALYWYRQSLGQGLEFLIYFQGNSAPDKSGLPSDRFSAERTGGSVSTLTIQRTQQEDSAVYLCASSLRPVRGGYDEQFFGPGTRLTVL.

This clone occurred a few times. The rearrangement uses TRBV6-1 and TRBJ1-1, with D unresolved. The CDR3 loop spans 12 amino acids. The germline V and J ends were trimmed by 0 bases and 7 bases, with 6 bases remaining between them. Looked up from germline, CDR1 is MNHNS and CDR2 is SASEGT. The CDR3 DNA is TGTGCCAGCAGTGAAGCCGAGGGTGAAGCTTTCTTT. Translated: CASSEAEGEAFF.

The chain uses TRBV19 and TRBJ1-1; 9 positions agree with TRBD1. The germline V gene encodes CDR1 LNHDA and CDR2 SQIVND (reference sequence). Germline trimming cut 6 bases from V and 3 bases from J; bases unmatched to any gene: 2. There are 13 residues in the CDR3. The CDR3 here is CASSRQGDTEAFF. In DNA, the CDR3 is TGTGCCAGTAGCCGACAGGGGGACACTGAAGCTTTCTTT.

This clone has just a few counts. The rearrangement links TRBV5-6 to TRBJ2-4; D is perhaps TRBD1 or TRBD2 (5 bases each). Between the trimmed V and J ends, which lost 4 bases and 6 bases, there was a span of 17 bases. The CDR3 has 15 residues. The germline CDR1 and CDR2 sequences are SGHDT and YYEEEE. The CDR3 region has the DNA TGTGCCAGCAGCCTGGGGCCGCTAGAGGGAAACATTCAGTACTTC. Amino acids: CASSLGPLEGNIQYF.

The gene calls are TRBV4-2 and TRBJ1-6; D remains unclear. Trimming took off 1 base at V and 8 bases at J, with 6 bases between the two ends. Germline lookup yields CDR1 LGHNA and CDR2 YNFKEQ. This CDR3 comprises 13 residues. Here the CDR3 reads CASSQGTDSPLHF. The CDR3 DNA reads TGTGCCAGCAGCCAAGGAACAGATTCACCCCTCCACTTT.

The rearrangement links TRBV4-3 to TRBJ2-2, with D tentatively TRBD1 (5 bases). The V and J ends lost 1 base and 3 bases respectively, with 18 bases between them. There are 18 residues in the CDR3. CDR1 and CDR2 from the germline V gene are LGHNA and YSLEER. The CDR3 region has the DNA TGCGCCAGCAGCCAAGGGCCAACGACAGTATCTGACACCGGGGAGCTGTTTTTT. Amino acid sequence: CASSQGPTTVSDTGELFF.

This chain uses TRBV2 with TRBJ2-7; 9 bases match TRBD2. Trimming at V came to 6 bases and at J to 2 bases, leaving 11 bases not matched to a gene. Germline V gives CDR1 SNHLY, CDR2 FYNNEI. The CDR3 runs 16 residues. CDR3 sequence (DNA): TGTGCCAGCAGCGATATAGCGGGGGTCCCCCCCTACGAGCAGTACTTC. This gives the protein CASSDIAGVPPYEQYF.

The chain has TRBV25-1 and TRBJ2-5, with D maybe TRBD2 (6 bases). Germline V gene sequence: CDR1 MGHDK, CDR2 SYGVNS. The CDR3 is 16 residues long. The V end lost 8 bases, the J end lost 5 bases, and 24 bases lay between the germline ends. The CDR3 nucleotides are TGTGCCAGCGGGAACTGGGGGACTTCCTCGGGGGAGACCCAGTACTTC. It specifies CASGNWGTSSGETQYF.